This T cell receptor beta chain was retrieved from a study of PD-1 blockade in classical Hodgkin lymphoma (dated by TCRdb to 2020 to 2022). Context from the whole study: Nivolumab dosing was 3 mg/kg intravenously every 2 weeks, continuing until either disease progression or unacceptable toxicity. A peripheral blood immune signature of response to PD-1 blockade in classical Hodgkin lymphoma was defined using TCR beta sequencing and CyTOF.

Germline trimming: 1 base from V, 5 bases from J; junction bases outside gene matches: 4. The CDR3, cysteine through phenylalanine, is 15 amino acids long. The sequence is cut down to CDR3 DNA, 45 bases in frame from base 1. For CDR1 and CDR2, the germline V gene (reference sequence) lists SEHNR and FQNEAQ. The Qiagen DNeasy kit was used to extract genomic DNA both from unsorted PBMCs and from the negatively selected CD4+ and CD8+ fractions. TCR beta CDR3 regions were amplified by immunoSEQ multiplex PCR using primers annealing to V and J segments. A synthetic immune receptor repertoire was used to minimize amplification bias, and remaining bias was computationally removed after sequencing. The original methods were these. Repertoire diversity was quantified as the Shannon entropy index using custom Python scripts. The unsorted, CD4+ and CD8+ repertoires were each analyzed separately, with the exception of combined analyses, where CD4+ and CD8+ sequences were merged in silico. Clonal expansion was defined as at least a 2-fold frequency increase after treatment relative to C1D1, with a pseudocount of 0.5 for undetected baseline clones. Singleton clones were defined as clones with 0 or 1 copy at C1D1, and non-singleton clones were defined as clones with 2 or more copies. Clones expanded in unsorted samples were labelled as CD4+, CD8+ or unknown by matching protein sequences in sorted samples from the same patient. Wilcoxon tests on paired samples were used to test diversity changes from C1D1 to C4D1. The table comes from immuneACCESS by way of TCRdb, which keeps in-frame sequences with V and J called. Part of the clones is missing from these tables; in studies checked, under half for an unresolved V gene and the rest for unknown reasons. Clone size and V and J calls were adopted from that table, with D and trimming inferred from the DNA. Across this sample there are roughly 24,000 clones, with 81% seen only once. Clones ranked in the top ten supply over 20% of the sample.

This clone was counted between two and nine times. The target of this receptor is not known. No much larger clone exists at a distance of one base, and base qualities are not known. Summary of the overall study and its limitations: Diversity was lower in patients who began nivolumab less than 1 year after ASCT, so these patients were left out of later analyses to avoid confounding by immune reconstitution. The study covered only a single clinical trial cohort, and the causes of the repertoire differences, possibly disease activity or prior therapy, were still not defined. Among trial patients, those achieving complete response had baseline diversity similar to that of newly diagnosed patients, while diversity was significantly lower in partial responders and progressors. CD4+ but not CD8+ TCR diversity rose significantly by C4D1 (p=0.0027 vs p=0.16), most apparent in complete responders (p=0.02). Baseline TCR diversity was reported as lower in newly diagnosed patients than in healthy donors, and lower still in relapsed/refractory patients.

Reading the label with the study, this specimen's time point is: cycle 4 day 1 (C4D1), after 6 weeks of nivolumab. All trial patients had relapsed after autologous stem cell transplantation, with cohorts A, B and C differing in prior brentuximab vedotin exposure. The trial cohort comprised 56 patients with relapsed/refractory classical Hodgkin lymphoma whose best overall responses were complete response, partial response or progressive disease. In the multi-cohort phase II CheckMate 205 trial, trial patients received single-agent nivolumab. Best overall response was determined by an independent review committee according to the 2007 International Working Group response criteria. Trial PBMCs were collected immediately before nivolumab initiation (C1D1) and during therapy at cycle 2 day 1 and cycle 4 day 1. Peripheral blood was collected in 8 mL Vacutainer Cell Preparation Tubes, from which PBMCs were isolated by centrifugation and then cryopreserved.

Sequenced material: peripheral blood mononuclear cells (PBMCs), taken before the fourth cycle of nivolumab. The rearranged segments are TRBV7-9 and TRBJ1-4; 7 of the junction bases match TRBD1. This receptor was obtained from a human donor with classical Hodgkin lymphoma. The bases read TGTGCCAGCAGCTTAGGGGACAGCAAGAATGAAAAACTGTTTTTT. It translates as CASSLGDSKNEKLFF.